The T cell receptor (beta chain) under discussion was sequenced for a study of molecular identifiers for immune sequencing clone quantification (dated 2018 in TCRdb). General notes on the study: In a replicate experiment, RNA from around 20,000 or 100,000 naive CD8 T cells was split into five aliquots, four of which were sequenced. CD8 T cells were used in a methods study to benchmark molecular-identifier clustering-based TCR repertoire sequencing (MIDCIRS) and TCR RNA copy counting.

Libraries came from PCR. Reads for this sample came from an Illumina HiSeq 4000. Bulk TCR libraries were made following a previously described method, with the TCR primers given in Table S5. Total RNA was purified with the Qiagen AllPrep DNA/RNA kit. Before analysis, reads from multiple sequencing runs of the same library were pooled. The study's own analysis went as follows. Reads were retained only if the reads had an exact TCR constant sequence, and the retained reads were trimmed to 150 nt and grouped according to their 12-nt molecular barcodes. Reads inside each barcode group were sub-clustered using a 15% Levenshtein threshold, and a quality-weighted consensus sequence was constructed for each RNA molecule. Non-functional sequences were excluded, and lower-count sequences lying one edit away from another sequence were also excluded. On the basis of fitting two negative binomial distributions, barcode sub-clusters with fewer than 20% of the maximum read count were discarded. TCRdb itself trimmed the public reads at Q25 with fastp, ran MiXCR and retained productive beta chains. One record per CDR3 amino acid sequence lists the most common genes and DNA. These V and J calls rely on TCRdb rather than the paper's analysis. In this sample the table shows about 320,000 distinct CDR3 sequences, 20% to 25% of which occur a single time. The top ten hold roughly 0.8% of the sample.

This clonotype was observed at least ten times. The specificity of this receptor is unknown. No base quality values were provided; no much bigger clone lies one nucleotide off. Results the study describes overall, beyond this receptor: Modeling gave approximately 3 recovered TCR RNA copies per cell versus roughly 10 by digital PCR, implying approximately 30% capture efficiency. The naive libraries included spiked-in Jurkat TCR RNA (about nine copies' worth), and this Jurkat TCR RNA is not part of the donor repertoire. When barcode sub-clustering was omitted, TCR diversity was inflated by chimeric consensus sequences, with chimeras reaching as high as 47%. In CMV-specific effector cells, clones with more than 20 RNA copies contained over 99% of molecules, whereas in naive cells such clones contained under 1% of molecules. Even against a background of about a million naive CD8 T cells, spiked-in Jurkat TCR RNA amounting to a single cell's worth was reported to be detectable. Identical TCR molecules sharing a barcode could cause highly expanded clone sizes to be underestimated.

Libraries of naive CD8 T cells were generated from about 21,000 to 970,000 sorted cells, with 10%, 30% or 50% of the purified RNA used. Naive CD8 T cells, defined as CD8+CD4-CCR7+CD45RA+, were FACS-sorted into RLT Plus buffer on a BD FACSAria II. To test detection sensitivity, Jurkat RNA equal to about nine TCR copies was added to samples of about 19,000-1,100,000 naive CD8 T cells. CD8 T cells were enriched using RosetteSep CD8+ T Cell Enrichment Cocktail and Ficoll-Paque, and the enriched cells then underwent ACK red cell lysis. V gives up 0 bases and J gives up 3 bases, and the segment between their germline ends measures 11 bases. Its CDR3 holds 14 amino acids, cysteine through phenylalanine. The entry retains the CDR3 DNA only, 42 bases that are in frame from base 1. From a lookup of the germline V gene, CDR1 and CDR2 are SQVTM and ANQGSEA.

The sample was naive CD8+ T cells from blood, with Jurkat cell RNA spiked in. The sample's cell subset or site label, in plain terms: FACS-sorted CD8+CD4-CCR7+CD45RA+ naive T cells. This TCR came from a human donor in good health. Some libraries in this study had Jurkat cell RNA spiked in. The rearrangement combines TRBV29-1 with TRBJ1-2; the D region possibly corresponds to TRBD1 (5 bases align). The encoded CDR3 is CSVEDHDRHYGYTF. The DNA is as follows: TGCAGCGTTGAAGATCATGACAGACACTATGGCTACACCTTC.